Below, 5 T cell receptor beta chains from the same sample are listed, as sequenced in a study of cytomegalovirus exposure and HLA in healthy donors. PCR was performed using 60 Vbeta and 13 Jbeta primers. Assay: immunoSEQ multiplex PCR; the TCRdb copy retains only in-frame clones and omits some. The sample yields approximately 100,000 clones, about 80% seen once. Sequencing used PBMCs. The receptors come from a man in his fifties or sixties in good health and CMV-seropositive.

The chain has TRBV30 and TRBJ1-5; weak D call: TRBD1 (5 bases). Deletions cut 2 bases from V and 5 bases from J, with 13 bases between. The CDR3 runs 14 residues. Germline CDR1 is GTSNPN and CDR2 is SVGIG (reference sequence). The CDR3 DNA reads TGTGCCTGGAGTAAGGGGTTTGGGGATCAGCCCCAGCATTTT. Protein sequence: CAWSKGFGDQPQHF.

This sequence joins TRBV4-3 and TRBJ2-7, with 7 bases fitting TRBD1. This CDR3 has 14 amino acids. Germline assignment: CDR1 LGHNA and CDR2 YSLEER. The J segment lost 1 base and the V segment lost 5 bases, leaving 5 bases of the junction unmatched. CDR3 loop: CASSFRTGSYEQYF. In DNA, the CDR3 is TGCGCCAGCAGCTTCCGGACAGGTTCCTACGAGCAGTACTTC.

The rearrangement uses TRBV13 and TRBJ2-3; 10 nucleotides align to TRBD2. The V and J ends lost 5 bases and 5 bases, in that order; junction bases with no gene match: 13. In germline, CDR1 is PRHDT, CDR2 FYEKMQ (reference sequence). There are 17 residues in the CDR3. The CDR3 region is CASSPYGSGGRGDTQYF. Here the CDR3 DNA reads TGTGCCAGCAGCCCGTACGGTAGCGGGGGGCGTGGAGATACGCAGTATTTT.

This rearrangement joins TRBV9 to TRBJ2-3, with 7 nucleotides matching TRBD1. Germline lookup yields CDR1 SGDLS and CDR2 YYNGEE. The CDR3 extends over 15 amino acids. Trimming removed 5 bases from V and 2 bases from J; junction bases left unmatched: 8. The CDR3 DNA reads as TGTGCCAGCAGTTTCTTCGACAGGGTCACAGATACGCAGTATTTT. Protein sequence: CASSFFDRVTDTQYF.

The rearrangement uses TRBV25-1 and TRBJ2-3; maybe TRBD2 (6 bases). From germline, CDR1 is MGHDK and CDR2 SYGVNS. The CDR3 spans 14 residues. V was clipped by 6 bases and J by 2 bases, with 12 bases between them. The CDR3 bases are TGTGCCAGCAGAAGGGGACTTCCCACAGATACGCAGTATTTT. Amino acid sequence: CASRRGLPTDTQYF.